The 16 T cell receptor beta chains listed next were all sequenced from one sample in a study of T cell repertoires in cytomegalovirus infection. TCRdb re-analysed the reads in MiXCR, keeping a single row per CDR3 protein. The sample has roughly 310,000 distinct CDR3 sequences, about 28% seen once. No antigen is known for these receptors. The sequenced sample was cultured PBMCs, obtained from culture after CMV antigen stimulation. Source of these receptors: a human donor in good health (CMV status not recorded). Some clones in this sample may be carry-over from other donors' samples.

This clonotype has only a few counts. The chain links TRBV6-2 or TRBV6-3 to TRBJ2-7; 8 bases agree with TRBD1. V trimming: 7 bases; J trimming: 3 bases; junction bases outside the gene matches: 2. This CDR3 spans 12 amino acids. From germline, CDR1 is MNHEY and CDR2 SVGEGT. CDR3 in DNA: TGTGCCAGCACTGACAGGGGCTACGAGCAGTACTTC. Its translation is CASTDRGYEQYF.

V usage is TRBV7-2 and J usage is TRBJ1-2, with D possibly being TRBD1 (6 bases). V dropped 4 bases and J dropped 1 base, with 10 bases sitting between them. This CDR3 region has 14 residues. The V gene's germline CDR1 is SGHTA and CDR2 FQGNSA. The CDR3 sequence: CASSSPGDNYGYTF. The CDR3 coding sequence is TGTGCCAGCAGCTCCCCAGGGGATAACTATGGCTACACCTTC.

This chain connects TRBV20-1 to TRBJ1-5, with D possibly being TRBD1 (5 bases). This CDR3 is 13 amino acids long. Germline V lookup: CDR1 DFQATT, CDR2 SNEGSKA (reference sequence). The germline V and J ends were trimmed by 4 bases and 4 bases, with 11 bases remaining between them. In DNA, the CDR3 is TGCAGTGCTAATTTCGGGACGAATCAGCCCCAGCATTTT. Its protein is CSANFGTNQPQHF.

The rearrangement uses TRBV15 and TRBJ2-2; TRBD2 might be the D (5 bases). The germline V gene has CDR1 LNHNV and CDR2 YYDKDF (reference sequence). This CDR3 has 17 amino acids. V was cut by 0 bases and J by 4 bases, with 15 bases left in between. The DNA of the CDR3 is TGTGCCACCAGCAGAGATTTCGCAGGAGCGGCCACCGGGGAGCTGTTTTTT. Translating gives CATSRDFAGAATGELFF.

The chain carries TRBV10-3 and TRBJ2-1; 8 bases line up with TRBD2. Germline CDR1 reads ENHRY; CDR2 reads SYGVKD. V lost 5 bases to trimming and J lost 4 bases; unmatched junction nucleotides: 13. The CDR3 is 17 residues long. The CDR3 DNA sequence: TGTGCCATCAGTCAAACTTACGGGGGGGGGAAATACAATGAGCAGTTCTTC. Translation gives CAISQTYGGGKYNEQFF.

This clonotype has a handful of counts. The V and J genes are TRBV3-1 and TRBJ2-1; 11 bases are shared with TRBD2. This CDR3 is 14 amino acids long. Germline V lookup: CDR1 LGHDT, CDR2 YNNKEL (reference sequence). Germline trimming cut 3 bases from V and 5 bases from J; bases unmatched to any gene: 0. CDR3 coding DNA: TGTGCCAGCAGCCAGGGACTAGCGGACAATGAGCAGTTCTTC. It yields the protein CASSQGLADNEQFF.

This clonotype has a handful of counts. The chain links TRBV6-5 to TRBJ1-5; D is possibly TRBD1 (5 bases). Between the trimmed V and J ends, which lost 2 bases and 7 bases, there was a span of 15 bases. The CDR3 sequence is 15 residues long. Germline V gene data show CDR1 as MNHEY and CDR2 as SVGAGI. CDR3 in amino acids: CASSYDGQLGQPQHF. The CDR3 bases are TGTGCCAGCAGTTACGATGGACAACTGGGGCAGCCCCAGCATTTT.

This chain connects TRBV7-9 to TRBJ1-2; D is ambiguous. This CDR3 region has 13 residues. Trimming took 2 bases from V and 8 from J, leaving 12 bases between them. CDR1 is SEHNR and CDR2 is FQNEAQ in the germline V gene (reference sequence). CDR3 in amino acids: CASSLRAEEGYTF. CDR3 sequence (DNA): TGTGCCAGCAGCTTACGGGCCGAGGAGGGCTACACCTTC.

In its sample, this clonotype was seen a few times. V and J are TRBV7-6 and TRBJ2-5; tentatively, D is TRBD1 or TRBD2 (5 bases each). CDR3 length equals 14 residues. Germline CDR1 SGHVS, CDR2 FNYEAQ. V was trimmed by 5 bases and J by 2 bases, leaving 12 bases between them. CDR3 sequence: CASSVGTRQETQYF. For the CDR3, the DNA is TGTGCCAGCAGCGTCGGGACCCGGCAAGAGACCCAGTACTTC.

The chain is built from TRBV29-1 and TRBJ1-1; D uncertain. Trimming shortened V by 3 bases and J by 1 base, and 6 bases separated the two germline ends. CDR3 length equals 12 residues. In germline, CDR1 is SQVTM, CDR2 ANQGSEA. CDR3 protein: CSVDPQNTEAFF. DNA for the CDR3: TGCAGCGTTGATCCACAGAACACTGAAGCTTTCTTT.

V gene TRBV7-2 combines with J gene TRBJ1-6, with TRBD1 as a possible D gene (6 bases). The CDR3 runs to 18 residues. Germline V gene data show CDR1 as SGHTA and CDR2 as FQGNSA. Trimming took 3 bases from V and 4 from J, leaving 19 bases between them. CDR3 sequence (DNA): TGTGCCAGCAGCTTCGGGGTTTTACAGGGCGGATATAATTCACCCCTCCACTTT. It encodes CASSFGVLQGGYNSPLHF.

Worth noting for this clonotype: Germline is not matched at one junction end, which may reflect a read error. This chain links TRBV13 with TRBJ2-1; tentative D call: TRBD2 (5 bases). The CDR3 contains 11 residues. CDR1 PRHDT and CDR2 FYEKMQ come from the germline V gene (reference sequence). The CDR3 nucleotides read TGTGCCAGCAGCTTAGAACGGGGAGTCGTCTTC. This sequence encodes CASSLERGVVF.

This clonotype was detected a few times. The chain uses TRBV5-5 and TRBJ1-1, with 10 bases that match TRBD1. This CDR3 region has 14 residues. V trimming: 4 bases; J trimming: 3 bases; junction bases outside the gene matches: 3. Germline loops: CDR1 SGHKS, CDR2 YYEKEE (reference sequence). The CDR3 nucleotides are TGTGCCAGCAGCGACGACAGGGGGCACACTGAAGCTTTCTTT. It encodes CASSDDRGHTEAFF.

This rearrangement joins TRBV14 to TRBJ1-6, with a possible D match to TRBD1 (5 bases). Trimming cost V 0 bases and J 5 bases, with 14 bases left between them. This CDR3 contains 17 residues. CDR1 and CDR2 from the germline V gene are SGHDN and FVKESK. The CDR3 nucleotides read TGTGCCAGCAGCCAAGATCCCCCGGGACGGAATAATTCACCCCTCCACTTT. Residues: CASSQDPPGRNNSPLHF.

This clonotype was seen a single time. This chain joins TRBV6-2 or TRBV6-3 and TRBJ2-7, with 15 bases fitting TRBD2. V was clipped by 8 bases and J by 6 bases; unmatched bases: 11. The germline V gene encodes CDR1 MNHEY and CDR2 SVGEGT. This CDR3 has 16 residues. The CDR3 region is CASLQPGTSGRSEQYF. CDR3 bases: TGTGCCAGCCTGCAACCCGGGACTAGCGGGAGGTCCGAGCAGTACTTC.

The gene calls are TRBV27 and TRBJ2-1; 7 nucleotides match TRBD2. Looked up from germline, CDR1 is MNHEY and CDR2 is SMNVEV (reference sequence). CDR3 size: 14 residues. Losses at the gene ends were 7 bases for V and 6 bases for J; bases not matched to a gene: 9. The CDR3: CASTGGVTGNEQFF. The CDR3 nucleotides read TGTGCCAGCACTGGGGGGGTTACGGGCAATGAGCAGTTCTTC.